Listed below are T cell receptor beta chains from one sample, sequenced in a study of response to subunit inactivated influenza vaccine. TCRdb analysed the RT-PCR reads with MiXCR anew, one entry per CDR3 protein. Of about 530,000 distinct CDR3 sequences listed, over 9.5% were seen once; the top ten hold about 10%. Sequences were derived from PBMCs from blood, sampled on the day of vaccination. The receptors come from a man aged 45-65 years who received an inactivated influenza vaccine. CDR3s include the opening cysteine and the closing phenylalanine or tryptophan. The D gene is left open where the match is weak. Clone size, where shown, is once, few, many, or a class for clones that have expanded.

d_call,clone_size,v_call,j_call,cdr3_nt,cdr3_aa
.,.,TRBV29-1,TRBJ2-1,TGCAGCGTTGAAGGGCTAGTTTACAATGAGCAGTTCTTC,CSVEGLVYNEQFF
.,many,TRBV5-1,TRBJ2-7,TGCGCCAGCAGCCCTTCGACAGGAGCCTACGAGCAGTACTTC,CASSPSTGAYEQYF
.,.,TRBV2,TRBJ2-4,TGTGCCAGCAGTGAAGCATCCGGTTCCCTCAAAAACATTCAGTACTTC,CASSEASGSLKNIQYF
.,.,TRBV9,TRBJ2-5,TGTGCCAGCAGCGTAGATCTGGGTTTTGGGGAGACCCAGTACTTC,CASSVDLGFGETQYF
.,many,TRBV7-2,TRBJ2-7,TGTGCCAGCAGCTTAGCCGGACAGAGCTACGAGCAGTACTTC,CASSLAGQSYEQYF
TRBD1,many,TRBV9,TRBJ2-3,TGTGCCAGCAGCGTAGGAGGGGGACAGAGGACAGATACGCAGTATTTT,CASSVGGGQRTDTQYF
.,.,TRBV20-1,TRBJ2-5,TGCAGTGCTAGAGTTCCGTGGCTAGCGCGGGAGACCCAGTACTTC,CSARVPWLARETQYF
TRBD1,.,TRBV11-2,TRBJ2-5,TGTGCCAGCAGCACTTTGACAGGGCGTAAAGAGACCCAGTACTTC,CASSTLTGRKETQYF
.,.,TRBV5-1,TRBJ2-3,TGCGCCAGCAGCCTCTACGCCACAGGGTTGACAGATACGCAGTATTTT,CASSLYATGLTDTQYF
.,.,TRBV5-5,TRBJ2-7,TGTGCCAGCAGCGGCGGCGAATGGCGGGATCCCTACGAGCAGTACTTC,CASSGGEWRDPYEQYF
.,few,TRBV6-5,TRBJ2-1,TGTGCCAGCAGTTACGCGGGATTTGTAGATGAGCAGTTCTTC,CASSYAGFVDEQFF
TRBD1,many,TRBV5-1,TRBJ1-1,TGCGCCAGCAGCTTGGAGCTACAGGGGGCCACTGAAGCTTTCTTT,CASSLELQGATEAFF
.,.,TRBV4-3,TRBJ1-3,TGCGCCAGCAGCCAAGAGGCGGTCACGAGAAACACCATATATTTT,CASSQEAVTRNTIYF
TRBD1,many,TRBV5-1,TRBJ2-2,TGCGCCAGCAGCTTGGCGACAGGGAGGAACACCGGGGAGCTGTTTTTT,CASSLATGRNTGELFF
.,.,TRBV12-3/TRBV12-4,TRBJ2-7,TGTGCCAGCAGTCCTGACGGGGGGCGCGTCGAGCAGTACTTC,CASSPDGGRVEQYF
TRBD2,.,TRBV20-1,TRBJ2-1,TGCAGTGCCAATCCCGGGGGGGGAGGCTACAATGAGCAGTTCTTC,CSANPGGGGYNEQFF
.,few,TRBV18,TRBJ2-5,TGTGCCAGCTCACCTCAGACCTGGGGTCCGGGTGAGACCCAGTACTTC,CASSPQTWGPGETQYF
.,.,TRBV29-1,TRBJ1-5,TGCAGCGTTTGGCGCGGTACTCGGGAGGGGCCCCAGCATTTT,CSVWRGTREGPQHF
.,few,TRBV6-2/TRBV6-3,TRBJ1-1,TGTGCCAGCACCCTTTGGGGGTGGCAGGGAACTGAAGCTTTCTTT,CASTLWGWQGTEAFF
.,.,TRBV11-2,TRBJ2-1,TGTGCCAGCAGCTTAAGACCAGGCGATGAGCAGTTCTTC,CASSLRPGDEQFF
.,many,TRBV4-3,TRBJ1-5,TGCGCCAGCAGCCAGGGCAGGCTCAATCAGCCCCAGCATTTT,CASSQGRLNQPQHF
TRBD1,few,TRBV5-5,TRBJ1-1,TGTGCCAGCCGCCGGACAGGGAGCAGCTTGAACACTGAAGCTTTCTTT,CASRRTGSSLNTEAFF
TRBD2,.,TRBV7-3,TRBJ2-1,TGTGCCAGCAGCTTAATGACTAGCGCCTACAATGAGCAGTTCTTC,CASSLMTSAYNEQFF
TRBD1,few,TRBV5-1,TRBJ2-7,TGCGCCAGCAGCTACCGGGGACAGAGCTACGAGCAGTACTTC,CASSYRGQSYEQYF
TRBD2,few,TRBV15,TRBJ2-5,TGTGCCACCAGCAGAGAAAGGACTAGCCAAGAGACCCAGTACTTC,CATSRERTSQETQYF
.,many,TRBV5-1,TRBJ1-5,TGCGCCAGCAGCTTGGCCCCAGGGGCAGGTCAGCCCCAGCATTTT,CASSLAPGAGQPQHF
.,many,TRBV7-9,TRBJ1-6,TGTGCCAGCAGCTTAGGGCGGAACAATTCACCCCTCCACTTT,CASSLGRNNSPLHF
.,few,TRBV9,TRBJ2-1,TGTGCCAGCAGCGTTATGGGGGACCCCTACAATGAGCAGTTCTTC,CASSVMGDPYNEQFF
.,many,TRBV2,TRBJ1-4,TGTGCCAGCAGTGAATCGGGGGGCCGGGATGAAAAACTGTTTTTT,CASSESGGRDEKLFF
.,.,TRBV11-1,TRBJ2-5,TGTGCCAGCAGCTTATTCAGGGTGGACCAAGAGACCCAGTACTTC,CASSLFRVDQETQYF
.,.,TRBV7-2,TRBJ2-1,TGTGCCAGCTACAGGGTTCCCAATGAGCAGTTCTTC,CASYRVPNEQFF
TRBD1,.,TRBV30,TRBJ2-6,TGTGCCTGGTATGACAGGGATTATGGCTCTGGGGCCAACGTCCTGACTTTC,CAWYDRDYGSGANVLTF
.,.,TRBV29-1,TRBJ1-1,TGCAGCGTCCTACAGGCGAACACTGAAGCTTTCTTT,CSVLQANTEAFF
.,.,TRBV6-2/TRBV6-3,TRBJ2-5,TGTGCCAGCAGTCCCAACCGGGATTTCGGGGAGACCCAGTACTTC,CASSPNRDFGETQYF
TRBD1,many,TRBV12-3/TRBV12-4,TRBJ2-7,TGTGCCAGCAGCCCCGACAGGGTCTACGAGCAGTACTTC,CASSPDRVYEQYF
TRBD1,.,TRBV12-3/TRBV12-4,TRBJ2-1,TGTGCCAGCAGTTCGGGGGGACAGGGGTACAATGAGCAGTTCTTC,CASSSGGQGYNEQFF
.,many,TRBV6-5,TRBJ1-1,TGTGCCAGCAGTTACTCGAGGGGGTGGGGCACTGAAGCTTTCTTT,CASSYSRGWGTEAFF
.,.,TRBV3-1,TRBJ1-5,TGTGCCAGCAGCCCGGGACCTACTCAGCCCCAGCATTTT,CASSPGPTQPQHF
.,many,TRBV7-7,TRBJ1-1,TGTGCTAGCAGCTTTCCCACCGAGGACACTGAAGCTTTCTTT,CASSFPTEDTEAFF
TRBD2,.,TRBV11-2,TRBJ2-7,TGTGCCAGCAGACCGTGGGGCGGGAGTTCCAACGAGCAGTACTTC,CASRPWGGSSNEQYF
.,few,TRBV4-3,TRBJ2-7,TGCGCCAGCAGCCAAGATCCTCACAGGTCATACGAGCAGTACTTC,CASSQDPHRSYEQYF
TRBD2,many,TRBV5-1,TRBJ2-7,TGCGCCAGCAGCCGGACAGCGGGGGCGTGGGAGCAGTACTTC,CASSRTAGAWEQYF
.,.,TRBV6-1,TRBJ2-7,TGTGCCAGCACCACCGGGACACCGAACTCCTACGAGCAGTACTTC,CASTTGTPNSYEQYF
.,.,TRBV24-1,TRBJ2-7,TGTGCCACCAGTGACACCTCCGGGACCCACTGGTACGTGGAGCAGTACTTC,CATSDTSGTHWYVEQYF
.,few,TRBV25-1,TRBJ2-1,TGTGCCAGCAGTGATGGCATCGCTGATGAGCAGTTCTTC,CASSDGIADEQFF
TRBD2,many,TRBV6-1,TRBJ2-1,TGTGCCAGCAGGCTACGAGGGACTAGCGGAATCAATGAGCAGTTCTTC,CASRLRGTSGINEQFF
TRBD2,many,TRBV6-1,TRBJ2-5,TGTGCCAGCAGTCGGACTAGCGGGAGGGGAGAGACCCAGTACTTC,CASSRTSGRGETQYF
.,few,TRBV20-1,TRBJ2-3,TGCAGTGCTAGAGATAGGAGGAGACGGGGCACAGATACGCAGTATTTT,CSARDRRRRGTDTQYF
.,few,TRBV18,TRBJ2-7,TGTGCCAGCTCATCCAACGGGGCCGGCCCCAACGAGCAGTACTTC,CASSSNGAGPNEQYF
.,few,TRBV24-1,TRBJ2-1,TGTGCCACCAGTGATAGTGGGGTAGATGAGCAGTTCTTC,CATSDSGVDEQFF
.,few,TRBV10-2,TRBJ1-2,TGCGCCAGCAGTACCCGGACAGAAGGCTACACCTTC,CASSTRTEGYTF
TRBD1,.,TRBV12-3/TRBV12-4,TRBJ1-4,TGTGCCAGCAGTCCAACCCGGGACAGGAGTGCAACTAATGAAAAACTGTTTTTT,CASSPTRDRSATNEKLFF
TRBD2,few,TRBV20-1,TRBJ2-1,TGCAGTGCTAGAGATTGGCGGGAGTTGTACAATGAGCAGTTCTTC,CSARDWRELYNEQFF
TRBD2,many,TRBV9,TRBJ2-7,TGTGCCAGCAGCACTAGCGGGGACTACTACGAGCAGTACTTC,CASSTSGDYYEQYF
TRBD2,.,TRBV4-1,TRBJ2-2,TGCGCCAGCAGCCATCAACTAGCGGGGGTTAACACCGGGGAGCTGTTTTTT,CASSHQLAGVNTGELFF
.,few,TRBV12-3/TRBV12-4,TRBJ1-2,TGTGCCAGCAGCAGGGACGACTATGGCTACACCTTC,CASSRDDYGYTF
.,.,TRBV7-9,TRBJ2-1,TGTGCCAGCAGCTTAGGCATGAATGAGCAGTTCTTC,CASSLGMNEQFF
TRBD1,few,TRBV7-8,TRBJ2-7,TGTGCCAGCAGCCACCCGGGACAGGGGTCCGAGCAGTACTTC,CASSHPGQGSEQYF
TRBD1,few,TRBV4-1,TRBJ2-7,TGCGCCAGCAGCCAAGAACACAGGGGGTACGAGCAGTACTTC,CASSQEHRGYEQYF
TRBD2,.,TRBV7-2,TRBJ2-2,TGTGCCAGCAGCCCCACGAGGAGGGAGGGCACCGGGGAGCTGTTTTTT,CASSPTRREGTGELFF